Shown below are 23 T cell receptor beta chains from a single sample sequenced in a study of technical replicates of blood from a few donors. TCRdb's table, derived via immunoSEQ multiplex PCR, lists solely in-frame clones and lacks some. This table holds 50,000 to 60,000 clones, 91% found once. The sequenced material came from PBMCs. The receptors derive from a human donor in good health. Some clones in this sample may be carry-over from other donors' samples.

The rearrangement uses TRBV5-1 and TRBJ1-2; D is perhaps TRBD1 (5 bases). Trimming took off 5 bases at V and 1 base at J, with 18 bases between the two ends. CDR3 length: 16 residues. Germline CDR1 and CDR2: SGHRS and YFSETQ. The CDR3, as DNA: TGCGCCAGCAGGGTCCAAACTGGACAACTTAACTATGGCTACACCTTC. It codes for CASRVQTGQLNYGYTF.

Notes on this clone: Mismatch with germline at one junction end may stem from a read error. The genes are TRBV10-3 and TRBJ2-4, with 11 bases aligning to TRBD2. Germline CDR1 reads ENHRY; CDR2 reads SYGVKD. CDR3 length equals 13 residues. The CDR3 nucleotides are TGTGCCATCAGAGGGACTAGCGGAACAGGAGTTACTTTC. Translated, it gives CAIRGTSGTGVTF.

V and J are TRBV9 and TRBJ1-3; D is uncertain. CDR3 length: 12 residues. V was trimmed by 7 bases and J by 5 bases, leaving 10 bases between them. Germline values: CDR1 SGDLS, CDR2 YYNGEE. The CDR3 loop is CASGRNRNTIYF. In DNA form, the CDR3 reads TGTGCCAGCGGGAGAAATAGAAACACCATATATTTT.

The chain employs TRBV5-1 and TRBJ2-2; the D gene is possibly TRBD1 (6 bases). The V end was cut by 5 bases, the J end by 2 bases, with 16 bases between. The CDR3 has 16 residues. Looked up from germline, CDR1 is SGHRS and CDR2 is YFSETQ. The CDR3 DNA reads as TGCGCCAGCAGTCTGGCCACAGGGATTAACACCGGGGAGCTGTTTTTT. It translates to CASSLATGINTGELFF.

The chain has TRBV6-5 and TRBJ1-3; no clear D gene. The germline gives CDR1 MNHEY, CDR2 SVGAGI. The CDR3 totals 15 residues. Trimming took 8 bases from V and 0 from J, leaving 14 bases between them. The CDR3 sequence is CASSFGESSGNTIYF. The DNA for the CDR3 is TGTGCCAGCTCCTTTGGGGAGAGCTCTGGAAACACCATATATTTT.

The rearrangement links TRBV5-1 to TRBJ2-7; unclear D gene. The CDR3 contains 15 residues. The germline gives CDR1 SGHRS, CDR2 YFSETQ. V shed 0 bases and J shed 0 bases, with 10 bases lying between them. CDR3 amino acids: CASSLAPGRSYEQYF. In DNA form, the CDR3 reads TGCGCCAGCAGCTTGGCGCCAGGCCGCTCCTACGAGCAGTACTTC.

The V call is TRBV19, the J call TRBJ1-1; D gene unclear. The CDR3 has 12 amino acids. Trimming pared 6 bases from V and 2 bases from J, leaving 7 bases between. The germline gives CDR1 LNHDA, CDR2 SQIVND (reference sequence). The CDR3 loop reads CASRAGNTEAFF. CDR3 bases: TGTGCCAGTAGAGCGGGAAACACTGAAGCTTTCTTT. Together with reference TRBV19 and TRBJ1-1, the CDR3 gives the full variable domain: DGGITQSPKYLFRKEGQNVTLSCEQNLNHDAMYWYRQDPGQGLRLIYYSQIVNDFQKGDIAEGYSVSREKKESFPLTVTSAQKNPTAFYLCASRAGNTEAFFGQGTRLTVV.

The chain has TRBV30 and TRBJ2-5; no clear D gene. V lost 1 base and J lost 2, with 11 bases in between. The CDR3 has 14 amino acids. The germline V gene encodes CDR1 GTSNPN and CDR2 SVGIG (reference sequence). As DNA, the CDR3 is TGTGCCTGGAGTGGAGCCGCTCCTCAAGAGACCCAGTACTTC. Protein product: CAWSGAAPQETQYF.

CDR3 in DNA: TGTGCCAGCATCGCGAGGGACACCGAGATTGCCGCGAACACCGGGGAGCTGTTTTTT. It yields the protein CASIARDTEIAANTGELFF. This chain links TRBV5-4 with TRBJ2-2, with D perhaps matching TRBD1 (6 bases). This CDR3 comprises 19 residues. Germline V CDR1 and CDR2: SGHNT, YYREEE (reference sequence). V was trimmed by 6 bases and J by 0 bases, leaving 24 bases between them.

This CDR3 is CASSQSSSGRATEQYF. The CDR3 region has the DNA TGTGCCAGCAGCCAAAGTTCTAGCGGGAGGGCCACCGAGCAGTACTTC. J is TRBJ2-7 and V is TRBV4-2, with 12 bases that match TRBD2. The CDR3 is made up of 16 amino acids. V lost 2 bases and J lost 6; bases outside the gene matches: 8. Germline-derived CDR1 and CDR2 are LGHNA and YNFKEQ.

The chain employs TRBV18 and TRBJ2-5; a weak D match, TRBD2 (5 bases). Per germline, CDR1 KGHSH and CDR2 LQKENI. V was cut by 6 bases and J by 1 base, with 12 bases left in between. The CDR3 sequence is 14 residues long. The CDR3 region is CASSHQRAQETQYF. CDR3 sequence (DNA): TGTGCCAGCTCCCACCAGAGGGCCCAAGAGACCCAGTACTTC.

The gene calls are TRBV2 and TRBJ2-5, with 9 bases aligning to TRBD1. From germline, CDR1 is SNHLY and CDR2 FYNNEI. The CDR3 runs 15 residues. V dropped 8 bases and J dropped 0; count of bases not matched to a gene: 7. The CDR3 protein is CASDPGTGYQETQYF. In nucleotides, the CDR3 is TGTGCCAGCGACCCCGGGACAGGGTACCAAGAGACCCAGTACTTC.

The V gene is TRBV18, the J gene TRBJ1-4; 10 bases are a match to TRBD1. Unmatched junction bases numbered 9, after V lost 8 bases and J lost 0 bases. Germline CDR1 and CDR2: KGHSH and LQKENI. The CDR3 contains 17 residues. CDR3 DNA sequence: TGTGCCAGCGCCGGGGGACAGGGGTTTTCAACTAATGAAAAACTGTTTTTT. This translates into CASAGGQGFSTNEKLFF.

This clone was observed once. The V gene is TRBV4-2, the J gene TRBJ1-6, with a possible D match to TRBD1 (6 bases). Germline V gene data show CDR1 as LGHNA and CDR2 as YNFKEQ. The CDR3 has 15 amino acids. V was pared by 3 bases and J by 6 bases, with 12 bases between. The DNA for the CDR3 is TGTGCCAGCAGCCAGGATTTACAGGGTAATTCACCCCTCCACTTT. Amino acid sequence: CASSQDLQGNSPLHF.

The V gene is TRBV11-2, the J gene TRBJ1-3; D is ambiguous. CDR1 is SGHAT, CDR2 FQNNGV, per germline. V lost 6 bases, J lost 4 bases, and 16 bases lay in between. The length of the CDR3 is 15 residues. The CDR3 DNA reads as TGTGCCAGCAGTCATCTCCGGGCGGGGGGAAACACCATATATTTT. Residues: CASSHLRAGGNTIYF.

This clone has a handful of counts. The CDR3 bases are TGTGCCAGCAGCCGTGGGGCAGGGGCTCGTGGCTACACCTTC. Protein sequence: CASSRGAGARGYTF. The chain is built from TRBV5-6 and TRBJ1-2; weak D call: TRBD1 (6 bases). This CDR3 is 14 amino acids long. The germline V gene encodes CDR1 SGHDT and CDR2 YYEEEE. The ends were cut back, 4 bases at V and 7 bases at J, with 17 bases in the middle.

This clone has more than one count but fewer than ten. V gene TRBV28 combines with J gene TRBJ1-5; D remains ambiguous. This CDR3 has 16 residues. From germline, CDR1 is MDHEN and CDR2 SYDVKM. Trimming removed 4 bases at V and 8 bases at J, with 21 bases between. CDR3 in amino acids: CASSSLRRHTREPQHF. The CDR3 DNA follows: TGTGCCAGCAGTTCCCTGCGACGGCATACCCGGGAGCCCCAGCATTTT. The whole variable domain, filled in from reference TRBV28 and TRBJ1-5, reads DVKVTQSSRYLVKRTGEKVFLECVQDMDHENMFWYRQDPGLGLRLIYFSYDVKMKEKGDIPEGYSVSREKKERFSLILESASTNQTSMYLCASSSLRRHTREPQHFGDGTRLSIL.

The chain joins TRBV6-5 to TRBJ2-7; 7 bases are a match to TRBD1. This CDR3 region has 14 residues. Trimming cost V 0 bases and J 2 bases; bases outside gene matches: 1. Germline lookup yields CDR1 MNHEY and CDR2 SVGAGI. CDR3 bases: TGTGCCAGCAGTTACTCGACAGGGCCCTACGAGCAGTACTTC. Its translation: CASSYSTGPYEQYF.

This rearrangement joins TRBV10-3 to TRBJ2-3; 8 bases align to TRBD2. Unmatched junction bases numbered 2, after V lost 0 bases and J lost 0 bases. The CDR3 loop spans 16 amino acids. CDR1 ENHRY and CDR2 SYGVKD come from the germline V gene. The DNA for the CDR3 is TGTGCCATCAGTGAGTCTGGCGGGAGGAGCACAGATACGCAGTATTTT. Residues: CAISESGGRSTDTQYF.

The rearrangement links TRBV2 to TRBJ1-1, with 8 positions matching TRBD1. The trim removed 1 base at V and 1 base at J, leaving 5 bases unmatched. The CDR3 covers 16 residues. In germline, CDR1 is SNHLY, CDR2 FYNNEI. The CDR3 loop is CASSEGQGAANTEAFF. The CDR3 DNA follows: TGTGCCAGCAGTGAAGGGCAGGGGGCTGCGAACACTGAAGCTTTCTTT. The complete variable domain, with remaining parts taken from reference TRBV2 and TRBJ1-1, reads EPEVTQTPSHQVTQMGQEVILRCVPISNHLYFYWYRQILGQKVEFLVSFYNNEISEKSEIFDDQFSVERPDGSNFTLKIRSTKLEDSAMYFCASSEGQGAANTEAFFGQGTRLTVV.

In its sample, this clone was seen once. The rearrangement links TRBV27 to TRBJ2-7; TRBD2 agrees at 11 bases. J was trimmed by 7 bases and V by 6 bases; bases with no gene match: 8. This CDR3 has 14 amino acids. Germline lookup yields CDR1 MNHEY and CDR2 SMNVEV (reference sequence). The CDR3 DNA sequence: TGTGCCAGCAGATTGACTAGCGGGAAGGGTGAGCAGTACTTC. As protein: CASRLTSGKGEQYF.

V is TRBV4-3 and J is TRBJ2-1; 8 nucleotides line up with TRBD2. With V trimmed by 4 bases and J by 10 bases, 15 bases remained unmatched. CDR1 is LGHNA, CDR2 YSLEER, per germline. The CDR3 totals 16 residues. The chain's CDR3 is CASSLYVAGGHREQFF. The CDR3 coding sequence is TGCGCCAGCAGCCTATATGTGGCGGGGGGCCATCGGGAGCAGTTCTTC.

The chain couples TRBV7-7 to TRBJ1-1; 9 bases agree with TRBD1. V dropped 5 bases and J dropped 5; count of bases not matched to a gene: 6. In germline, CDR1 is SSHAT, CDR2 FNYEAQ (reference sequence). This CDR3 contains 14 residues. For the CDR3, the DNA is TGTGCCAGCAGCCCGGGACAGGGATCAACTGAAGCTTTCTTT. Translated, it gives CASSPGQGSTEAFF.